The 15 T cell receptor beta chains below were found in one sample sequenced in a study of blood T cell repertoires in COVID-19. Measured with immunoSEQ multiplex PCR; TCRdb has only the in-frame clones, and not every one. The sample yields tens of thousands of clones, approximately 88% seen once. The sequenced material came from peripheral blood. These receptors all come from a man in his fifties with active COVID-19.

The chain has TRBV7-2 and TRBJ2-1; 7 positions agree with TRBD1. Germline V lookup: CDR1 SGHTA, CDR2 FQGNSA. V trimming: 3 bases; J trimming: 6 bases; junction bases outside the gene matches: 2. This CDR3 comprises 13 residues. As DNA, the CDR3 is TGTGCCAGCAGCTTCGACAGGGCCAATGAGCAGTTCTTC. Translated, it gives CASSFDRANEQFF. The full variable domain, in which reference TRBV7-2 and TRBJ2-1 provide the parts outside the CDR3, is GAGVSQSPSNKVTEKGKDVELRCDPISGHTALYWYRQSLGQGLEFLIYFQGNSAPDKSGLPSDRFSAERTGGSVSTLTIQRTQQEDSAVYLCASSFDRANEQFFGPGTRLTVL.

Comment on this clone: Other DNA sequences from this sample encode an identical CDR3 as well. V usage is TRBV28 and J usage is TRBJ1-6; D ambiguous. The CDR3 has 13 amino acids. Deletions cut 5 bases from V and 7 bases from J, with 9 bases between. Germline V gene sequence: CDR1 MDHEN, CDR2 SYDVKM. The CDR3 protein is CASSLTGNSPLHF. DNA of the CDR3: TGTGCCAGCAGTCTTACGGGGAATTCACCCCTCCACTTT.

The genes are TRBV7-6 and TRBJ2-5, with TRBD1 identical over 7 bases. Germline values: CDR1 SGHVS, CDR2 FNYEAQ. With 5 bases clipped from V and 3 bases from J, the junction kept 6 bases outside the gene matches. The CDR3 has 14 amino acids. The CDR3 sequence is CASSQTGAEETQYF. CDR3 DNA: TGTGCCAGCAGCCAAACAGGGGCCGAAGAGACCCAGTACTTC.

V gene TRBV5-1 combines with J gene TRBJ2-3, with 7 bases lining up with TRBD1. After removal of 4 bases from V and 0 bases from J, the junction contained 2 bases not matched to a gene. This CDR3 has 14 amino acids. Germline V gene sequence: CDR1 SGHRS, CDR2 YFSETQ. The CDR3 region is CASSGQVSTDTQYF. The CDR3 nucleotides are TGCGCCAGCAGCGGACAGGTTAGCACAGATACGCAGTATTTT.

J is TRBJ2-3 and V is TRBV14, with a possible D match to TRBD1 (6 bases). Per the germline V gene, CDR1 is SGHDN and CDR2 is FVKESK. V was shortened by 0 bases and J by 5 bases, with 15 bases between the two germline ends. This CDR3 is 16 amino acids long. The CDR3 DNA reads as TGTGCCAGCAGCCAAGATCAGGACAGACGCTTAGATACGCAGTATTTT. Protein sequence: CASSQDQDRRLDTQYF.

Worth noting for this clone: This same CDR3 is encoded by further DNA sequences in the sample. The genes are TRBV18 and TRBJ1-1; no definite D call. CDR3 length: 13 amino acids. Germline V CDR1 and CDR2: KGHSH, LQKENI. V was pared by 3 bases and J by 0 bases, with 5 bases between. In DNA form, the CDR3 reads TGTGCCAGCTCACCCCAGATGAACACTGAAGCTTTCTTT. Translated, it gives CASSPQMNTEAFF.

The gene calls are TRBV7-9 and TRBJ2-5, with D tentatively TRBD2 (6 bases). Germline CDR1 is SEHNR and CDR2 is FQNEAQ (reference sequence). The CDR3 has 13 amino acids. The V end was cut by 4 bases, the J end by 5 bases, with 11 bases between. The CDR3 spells CASSWGVAETQYF. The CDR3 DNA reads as TGTGCCAGCAGCTGGGGGGTCGCGGAGACCCAGTACTTC. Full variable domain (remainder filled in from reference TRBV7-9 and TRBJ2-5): DTGVSQNPRHKITKRGQNVTFRCDPISEHNRLYWYRQTLGQGPEFLTYFQNEAQLEKSRLLSDRFSAERPKGSFSTLEIQRTEQGDSAMYLCASSWGVAETQYFGPGTRLLVL.

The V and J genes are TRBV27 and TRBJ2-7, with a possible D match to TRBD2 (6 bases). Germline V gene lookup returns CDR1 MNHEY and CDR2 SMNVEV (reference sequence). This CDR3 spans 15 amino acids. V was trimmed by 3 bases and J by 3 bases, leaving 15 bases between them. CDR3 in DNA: TGTGCCAGCAGTTTCGGGACTTACGGCCACTACGAGCAGTACTTC. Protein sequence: CASSFGTYGHYEQYF.

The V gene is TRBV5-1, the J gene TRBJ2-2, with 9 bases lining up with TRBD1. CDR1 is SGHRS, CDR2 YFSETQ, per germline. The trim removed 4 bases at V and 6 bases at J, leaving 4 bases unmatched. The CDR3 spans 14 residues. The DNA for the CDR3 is TGCGCCAGCAGCGGCGGGACAGGGCCCGGGGAGCTGTTTTTT. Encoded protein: CASSGGTGPGELFF.

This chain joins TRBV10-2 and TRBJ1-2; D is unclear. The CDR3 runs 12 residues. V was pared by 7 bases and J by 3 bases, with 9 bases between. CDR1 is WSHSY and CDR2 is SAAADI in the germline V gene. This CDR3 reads CASMRDDYGYTF. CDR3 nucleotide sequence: TGCGCCAGCATGCGCGATGACTATGGCTACACCTTC.

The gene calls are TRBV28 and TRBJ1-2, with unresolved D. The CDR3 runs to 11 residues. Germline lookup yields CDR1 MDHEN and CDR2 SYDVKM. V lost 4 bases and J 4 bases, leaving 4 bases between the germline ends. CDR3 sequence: CASSYTYGYTF. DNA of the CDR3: TGTGCCAGCAGTTACACCTATGGCTACACCTTC.

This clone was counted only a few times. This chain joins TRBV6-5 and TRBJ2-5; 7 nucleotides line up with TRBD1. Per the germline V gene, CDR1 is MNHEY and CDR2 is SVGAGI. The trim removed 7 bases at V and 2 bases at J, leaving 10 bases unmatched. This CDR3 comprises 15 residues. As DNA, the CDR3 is TGTGCCAGCACTATGACAGGGTTTAAACAAGAGACCCAGTACTTC. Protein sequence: CASTMTGFKQETQYF.

CDR3 amino acids: CATSDPSLGNQPQHF. The CDR3 DNA is TGTGCCACCAGTGATCCTAGTTTAGGCAATCAGCCCCAGCATTTT. The chain links TRBV24-1 to TRBJ1-5, with D unclear. The CDR3 has 15 amino acids. Trimming stripped 3 bases from V and 2 bases from J, with 10 bases between. CDR1 KGHDR and CDR2 SFDVKD come from the germline V gene.

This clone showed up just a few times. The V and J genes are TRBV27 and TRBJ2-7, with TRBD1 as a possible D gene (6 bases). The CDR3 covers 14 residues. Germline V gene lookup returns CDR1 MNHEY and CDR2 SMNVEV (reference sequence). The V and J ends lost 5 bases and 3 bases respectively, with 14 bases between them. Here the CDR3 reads CASSPTGPRYEQYF. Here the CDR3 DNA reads TGTGCCAGCAGTCCCACAGGGCCCCGCTACGAGCAGTACTTC.

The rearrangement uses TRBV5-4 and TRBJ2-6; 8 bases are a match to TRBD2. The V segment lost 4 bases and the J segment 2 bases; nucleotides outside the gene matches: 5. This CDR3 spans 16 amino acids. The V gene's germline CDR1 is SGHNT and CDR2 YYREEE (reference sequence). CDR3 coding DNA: TGTGCCAGCAGCCCCCCCGGGGGGGCTGGGGCCAACGTCCTGACTTTC. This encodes CASSPPGGAGANVLTF.